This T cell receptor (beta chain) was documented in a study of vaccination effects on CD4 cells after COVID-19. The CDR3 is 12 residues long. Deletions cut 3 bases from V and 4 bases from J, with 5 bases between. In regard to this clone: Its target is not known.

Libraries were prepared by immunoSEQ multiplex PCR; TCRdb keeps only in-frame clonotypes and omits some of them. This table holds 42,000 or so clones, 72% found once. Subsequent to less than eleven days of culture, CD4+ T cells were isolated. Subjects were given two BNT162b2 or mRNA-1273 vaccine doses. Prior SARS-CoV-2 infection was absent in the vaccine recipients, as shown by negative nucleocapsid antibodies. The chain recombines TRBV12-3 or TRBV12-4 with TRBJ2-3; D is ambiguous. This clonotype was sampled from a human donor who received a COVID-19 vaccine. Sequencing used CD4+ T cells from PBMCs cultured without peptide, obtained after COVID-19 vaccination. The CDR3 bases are TGTGCCAGCAGTTTTAGTGCAGATACGCAGTATTTT. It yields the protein CASSFSADTQYF.